This T cell receptor beta chain derives from a study of blood T cell repertoires in COVID-19. Overall study: Acute and convalescent COVID-19 samples came from the United States, Italy and Spain. PBMCs, B-cell-depleted T cells, or T cells were the source of the cDNA or gDNA that made up the material.

CDR1 and CDR2 from the germline V gene are SGHDN and FVKESK. V trimming: 6 bases; J trimming: 4 bases; junction bases outside the gene matches: 9. The length of the CDR3 is 16 residues. Original data processing: Amplifying reference gene primers gave estimates of nucleated cell counts. The assay was immunoSEQ multiplex PCR, and TCRdb's table has in-frame clones only and misses some. Clonal size and the V and J genes are those of that table, whereas D and trimming came from the DNA. The table has roughly 200,000 clones, 81% seen once. The clonotype originates from a woman aged 35 to 49 with COVID-19, enrolled during active disease. The V call is TRBV14, the J call TRBJ2-1; 10 nucleotides align to TRBD2. Sequenced: peripheral blood. The CDR3 nucleotides are TGTGCCAGCAGAAGAACTAGCGGGGCACCTTACAATGAGCAGTTCTTC. Encoded protein: CASRRTSGAPYNEQFF.